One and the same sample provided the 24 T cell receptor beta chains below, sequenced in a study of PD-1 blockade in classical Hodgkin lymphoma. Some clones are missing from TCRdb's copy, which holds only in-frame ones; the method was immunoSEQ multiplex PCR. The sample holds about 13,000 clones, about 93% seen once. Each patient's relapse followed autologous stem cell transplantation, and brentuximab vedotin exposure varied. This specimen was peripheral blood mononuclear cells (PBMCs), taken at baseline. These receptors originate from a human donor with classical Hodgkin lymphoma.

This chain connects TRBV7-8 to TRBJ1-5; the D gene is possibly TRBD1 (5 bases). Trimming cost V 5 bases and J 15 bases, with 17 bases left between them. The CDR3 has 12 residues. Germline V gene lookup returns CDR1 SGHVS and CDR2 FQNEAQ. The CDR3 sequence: CASSTMGDLWHF. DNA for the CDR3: TGTGCCAGCAGCACTATGGGGGATTTATGGCATTTT.

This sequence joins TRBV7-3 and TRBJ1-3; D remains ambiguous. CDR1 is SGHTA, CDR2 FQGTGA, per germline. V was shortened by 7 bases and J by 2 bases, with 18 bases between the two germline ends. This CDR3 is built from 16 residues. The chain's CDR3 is CASTPPRYSTGNTIYF. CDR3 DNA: TGTGCCAGCACCCCTCCACGGTACAGCACTGGAAACACCATATATTTT.

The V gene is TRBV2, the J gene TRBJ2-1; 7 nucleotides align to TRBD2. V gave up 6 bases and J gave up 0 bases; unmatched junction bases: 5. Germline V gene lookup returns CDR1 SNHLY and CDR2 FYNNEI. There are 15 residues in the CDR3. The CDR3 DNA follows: TGTGCCAGCAGAGAACTAGCGAGCTCCTACAATGAGCAGTTCTTC. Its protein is CASRELASSYNEQFF.

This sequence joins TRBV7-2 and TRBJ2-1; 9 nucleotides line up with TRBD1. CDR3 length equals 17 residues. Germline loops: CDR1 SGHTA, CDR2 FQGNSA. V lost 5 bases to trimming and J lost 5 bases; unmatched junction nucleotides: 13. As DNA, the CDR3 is TGTGCCAGCAGCACCCAGTGGGACAGGGTATACCACAATGAGCAGTTCTTC. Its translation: CASSTQWDRVYHNEQFF.

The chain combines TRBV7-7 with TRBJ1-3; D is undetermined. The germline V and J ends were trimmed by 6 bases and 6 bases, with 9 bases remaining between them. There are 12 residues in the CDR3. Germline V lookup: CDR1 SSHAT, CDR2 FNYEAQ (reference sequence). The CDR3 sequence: CASRPLENTIYF. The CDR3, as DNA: TGTGCCAGCAGGCCCCTTGAAAACACCATATATTTT.

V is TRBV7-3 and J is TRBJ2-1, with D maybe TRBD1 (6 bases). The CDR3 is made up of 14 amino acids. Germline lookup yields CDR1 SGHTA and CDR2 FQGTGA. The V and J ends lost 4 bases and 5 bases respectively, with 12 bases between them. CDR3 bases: TGTGCCAGCAGCTCAGGGACAACCCACAATGAGCAGTTCTTC. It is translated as CASSSGTTHNEQFF.

Here the CDR3 DNA reads TGTGCCAGCAGCCAGCAGAGGGGGCTGGGCACAGATACGCAGTATTTT. This gives the protein CASSQQRGLGTDTQYF. The chain combines TRBV7-2 with TRBJ2-3; 7 bases line up with TRBD1. J lost 1 base, V lost 5 bases, and 9 bases had no gene match. The CDR3 sequence is 16 residues long. Germline V gene data show CDR1 as SGHTA and CDR2 as FQGNSA. Full variable domain (remainder filled in from reference TRBV7-2 and TRBJ2-3): GAGVSQSPSNKVTEKGKDVELRCDPISGHTALYWYRQSLGQGLEFLIYFQGNSAPDKSGLPSDRFSAERTGGSVSTLTIQRTQQEDSAVYLCASSQQRGLGTDTQYFGPGTRLTVL.

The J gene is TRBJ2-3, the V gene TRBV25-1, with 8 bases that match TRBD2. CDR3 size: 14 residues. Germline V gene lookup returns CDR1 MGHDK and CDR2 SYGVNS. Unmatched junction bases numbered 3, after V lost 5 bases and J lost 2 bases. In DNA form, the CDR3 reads TGTGCCAGCAGTCTTAGCGGGATCACAGATACGCAGTATTTT. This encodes CASSLSGITDTQYF.

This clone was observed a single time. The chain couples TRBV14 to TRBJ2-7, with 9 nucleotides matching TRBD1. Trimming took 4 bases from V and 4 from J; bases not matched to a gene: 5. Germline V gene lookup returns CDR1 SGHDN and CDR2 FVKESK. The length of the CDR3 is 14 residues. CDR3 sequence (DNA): TGTGCCAGCAGCCCCTGGACAGGGGTGTACGAGCAGTACTTC. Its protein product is CASSPWTGVYEQYF.

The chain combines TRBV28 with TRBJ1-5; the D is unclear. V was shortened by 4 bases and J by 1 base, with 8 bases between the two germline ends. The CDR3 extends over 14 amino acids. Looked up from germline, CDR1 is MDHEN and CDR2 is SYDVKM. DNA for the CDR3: TGTGCCAGCAGTTCGGTAGGCAGCAATCAGCCCCAGCATTTT. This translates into CASSSVGSNQPQHF.

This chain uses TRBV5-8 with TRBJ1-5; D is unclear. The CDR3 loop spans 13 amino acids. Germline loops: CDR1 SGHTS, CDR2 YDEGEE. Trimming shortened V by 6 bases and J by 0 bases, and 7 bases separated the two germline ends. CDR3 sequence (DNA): TGTGCCAGCATGAGGGATAGCAATCAGCCCCAGCATTTT. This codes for CASMRDSNQPQHF. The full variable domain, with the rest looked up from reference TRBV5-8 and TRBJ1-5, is EAGVTQSPTHLIKTRGQQATLRCSPISGHTSVYWYQQALGLGLQFLLWYDEGEERNRGNFPPRFSGRQFPNYSSELNVNALELEDSALYLCASMRDSNQPQHFGDGTRLSIL.

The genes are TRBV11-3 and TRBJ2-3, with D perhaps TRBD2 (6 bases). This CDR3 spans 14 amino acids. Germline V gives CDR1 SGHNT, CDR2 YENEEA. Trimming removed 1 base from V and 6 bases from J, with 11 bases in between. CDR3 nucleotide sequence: TGTGCCAGCAGCTTAGGCTCGGCGGGGGATACGCAGTATTTT. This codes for CASSLGSAGDTQYF.

CDR3 region: CASSESGTRWETQYF. The CDR3 DNA follows: TGTGCCAGCAGTGAATCCGGGACTAGGTGGGAGACCCAGTACTTC. This chain joins TRBV2 and TRBJ2-5; 8 positions match TRBD2. Germline trimming cut 2 bases from V and 5 bases from J; bases unmatched to any gene: 7. This CDR3 is 15 amino acids long. Germline CDR1 reads SNHLY; CDR2 reads FYNNEI.

CDR3 residues: CASSQEVWRERYEQYF. The CDR3 nucleotides read TGCGCCAGCAGCCAAGAAGTCTGGCGGGAGCGGTACGAGCAGTACTTC. J is TRBJ2-7 and V is TRBV4-1; 7 nucleotides align to TRBD2. The junction had 9 bases not matched to a gene; V was cut back by 0 bases and J by 4 bases. This CDR3 contains 16 residues. Germline V gene data show CDR1 as MGHRA and CDR2 as YSYEKL.

The CDR3 region has the DNA TGTGCCTGGAGTAGGGGGAGTGCCCCCTACAATGAGCAGTTCTTC. It is translated as CAWSRGSAPYNEQFF. The rearrangement uses TRBV30 and TRBJ2-1; TRBD1 is a possible D gene (6 bases). V gave up 2 bases and J gave up 2 bases, with 13 bases separating them. There are 15 residues in the CDR3. CDR1 and CDR2 (germline): GTSNPN, SVGIG (reference sequence).

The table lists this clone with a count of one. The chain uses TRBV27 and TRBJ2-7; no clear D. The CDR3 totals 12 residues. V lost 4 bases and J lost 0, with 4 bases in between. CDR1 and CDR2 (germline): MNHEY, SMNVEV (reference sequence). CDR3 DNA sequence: TGTGCCAGCAGTTCCACCTCCTACGAGCAGTACTTC. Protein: CASSSTSYEQYF.

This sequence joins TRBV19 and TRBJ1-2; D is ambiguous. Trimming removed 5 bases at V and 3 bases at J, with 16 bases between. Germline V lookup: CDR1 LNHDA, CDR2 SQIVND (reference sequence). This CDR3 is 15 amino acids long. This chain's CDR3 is CASSPRGWVDYGYTF. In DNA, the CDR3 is TGTGCCAGTAGTCCGAGAGGGTGGGTGGACTATGGCTACACCTTC. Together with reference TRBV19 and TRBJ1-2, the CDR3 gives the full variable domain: DGGITQSPKYLFRKEGQNVTLSCEQNLNHDAMYWYRQDPGQGLRLIYYSQIVNDFQKGDIAEGYSVSREKKESFPLTVTSAQKNPTAFYLCASSPRGWVDYGYTFGSGTRLTVV.

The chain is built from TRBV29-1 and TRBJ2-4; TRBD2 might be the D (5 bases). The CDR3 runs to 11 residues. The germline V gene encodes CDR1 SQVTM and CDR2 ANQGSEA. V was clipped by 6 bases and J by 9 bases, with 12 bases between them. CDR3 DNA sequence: TGCAGCGTGGGAAACGGGGTCATTCAGTACTTC. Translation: CSVGNGVIQYF. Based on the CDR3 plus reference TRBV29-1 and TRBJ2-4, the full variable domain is SAVISQKPSRDICQRGTSLTIQCQVDSQVTMMFWYRQQPGQSLTLIATANQGSEATYESGFVIDKFPISRPNLTFSTLTVSNMSPEDSSIYLCSVGNGVIQYFGAGTRLSVL.

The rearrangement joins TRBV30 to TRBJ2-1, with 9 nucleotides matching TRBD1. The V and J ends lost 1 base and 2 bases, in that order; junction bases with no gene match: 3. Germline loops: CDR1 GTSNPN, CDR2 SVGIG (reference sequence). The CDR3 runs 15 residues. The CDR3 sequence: CAWSDDRGAYNEQFF. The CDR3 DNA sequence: TGTGCCTGGAGTGATGACAGGGGGGCCTACAATGAGCAGTTCTTC.

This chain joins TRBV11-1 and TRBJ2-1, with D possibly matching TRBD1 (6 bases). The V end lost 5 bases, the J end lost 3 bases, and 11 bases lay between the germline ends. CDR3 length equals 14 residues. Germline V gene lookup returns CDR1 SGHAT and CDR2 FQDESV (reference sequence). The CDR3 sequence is CASSRLDSYNEQFF. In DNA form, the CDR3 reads TGTGCCAGCAGCCGACTGGACAGCTACAATGAGCAGTTCTTC.

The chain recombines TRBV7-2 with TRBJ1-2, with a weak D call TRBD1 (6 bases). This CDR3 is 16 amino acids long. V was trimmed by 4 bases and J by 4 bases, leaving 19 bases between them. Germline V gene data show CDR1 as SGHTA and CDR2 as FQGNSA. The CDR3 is CASSSPGRRGAYGYTF. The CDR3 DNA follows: TGTGCCAGCAGCTCCCCCGGGCGCAGGGGTGCCTATGGCTACACCTTC.

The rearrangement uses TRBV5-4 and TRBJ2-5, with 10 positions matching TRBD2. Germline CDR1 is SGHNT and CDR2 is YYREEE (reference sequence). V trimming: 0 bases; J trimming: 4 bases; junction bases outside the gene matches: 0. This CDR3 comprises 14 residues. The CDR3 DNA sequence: TGTGCCAGCAGCTTGGGACTAGCGGGAGAGACCCAGTACTTC. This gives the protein CASSLGLAGETQYF. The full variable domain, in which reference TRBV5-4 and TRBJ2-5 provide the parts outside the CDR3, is ETGVTQSPTHLIKTRGQQVTLRCSSQSGHNTVSWYQQALGQGPQFIFQYYREEENGRGNFPPRFSGLQFPNYSSELNVNALELDDSALYLCASSLGLAGETQYFGPGTRLLVL.

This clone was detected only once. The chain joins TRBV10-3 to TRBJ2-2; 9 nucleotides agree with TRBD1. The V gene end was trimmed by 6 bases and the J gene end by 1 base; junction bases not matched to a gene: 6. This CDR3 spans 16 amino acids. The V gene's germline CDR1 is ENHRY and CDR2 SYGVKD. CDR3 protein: CAISSDRGGNTGELFF. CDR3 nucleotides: TGTGCCATCAGCTCGGACAGGGGAGGGAACACCGGGGAGCTGTTTTTT.

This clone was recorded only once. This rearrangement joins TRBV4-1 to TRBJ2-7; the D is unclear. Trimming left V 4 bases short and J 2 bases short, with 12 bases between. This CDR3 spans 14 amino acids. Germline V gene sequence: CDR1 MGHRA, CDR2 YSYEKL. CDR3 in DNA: TGCGCCAGCAGCCCTCGGACGGGTACCTACGAGCAGTACTTC. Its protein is CASSPRTGTYEQYF.